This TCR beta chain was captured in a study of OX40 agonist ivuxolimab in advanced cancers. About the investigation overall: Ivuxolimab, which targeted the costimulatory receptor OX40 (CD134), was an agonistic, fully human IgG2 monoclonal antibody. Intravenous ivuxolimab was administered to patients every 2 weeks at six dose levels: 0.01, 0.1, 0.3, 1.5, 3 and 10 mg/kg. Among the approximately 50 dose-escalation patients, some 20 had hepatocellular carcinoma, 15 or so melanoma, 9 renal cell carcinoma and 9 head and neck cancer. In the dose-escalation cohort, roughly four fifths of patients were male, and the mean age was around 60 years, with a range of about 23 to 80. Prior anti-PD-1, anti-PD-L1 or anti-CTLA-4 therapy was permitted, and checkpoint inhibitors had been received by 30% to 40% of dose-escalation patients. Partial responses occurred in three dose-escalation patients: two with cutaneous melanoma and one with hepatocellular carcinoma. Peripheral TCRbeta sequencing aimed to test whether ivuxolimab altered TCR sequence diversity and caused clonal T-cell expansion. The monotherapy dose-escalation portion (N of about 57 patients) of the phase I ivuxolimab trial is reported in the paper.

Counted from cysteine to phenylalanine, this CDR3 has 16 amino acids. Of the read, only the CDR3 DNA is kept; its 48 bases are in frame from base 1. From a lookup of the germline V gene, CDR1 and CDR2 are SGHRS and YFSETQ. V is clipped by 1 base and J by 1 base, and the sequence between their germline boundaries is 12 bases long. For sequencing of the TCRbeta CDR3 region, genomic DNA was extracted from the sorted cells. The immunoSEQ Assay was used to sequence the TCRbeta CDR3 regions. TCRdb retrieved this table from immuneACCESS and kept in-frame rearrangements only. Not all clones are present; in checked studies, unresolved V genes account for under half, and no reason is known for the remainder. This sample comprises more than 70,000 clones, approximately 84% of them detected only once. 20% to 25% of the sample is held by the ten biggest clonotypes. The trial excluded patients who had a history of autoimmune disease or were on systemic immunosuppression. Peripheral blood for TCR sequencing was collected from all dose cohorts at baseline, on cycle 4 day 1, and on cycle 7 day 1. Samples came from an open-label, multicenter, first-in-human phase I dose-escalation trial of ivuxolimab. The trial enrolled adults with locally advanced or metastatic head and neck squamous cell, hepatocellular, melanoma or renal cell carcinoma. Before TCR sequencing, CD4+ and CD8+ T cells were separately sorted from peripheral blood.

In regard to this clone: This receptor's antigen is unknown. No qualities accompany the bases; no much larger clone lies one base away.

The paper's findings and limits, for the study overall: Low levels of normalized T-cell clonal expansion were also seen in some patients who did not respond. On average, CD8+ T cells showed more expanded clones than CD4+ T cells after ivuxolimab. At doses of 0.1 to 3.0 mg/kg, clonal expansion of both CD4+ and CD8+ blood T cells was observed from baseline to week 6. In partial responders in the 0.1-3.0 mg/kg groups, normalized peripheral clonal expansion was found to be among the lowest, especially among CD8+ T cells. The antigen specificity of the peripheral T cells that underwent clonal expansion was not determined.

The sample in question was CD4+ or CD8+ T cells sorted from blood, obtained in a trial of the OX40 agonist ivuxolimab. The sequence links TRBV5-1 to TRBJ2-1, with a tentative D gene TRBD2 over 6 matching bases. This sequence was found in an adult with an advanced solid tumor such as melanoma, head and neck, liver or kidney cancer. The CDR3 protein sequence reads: CASSLLGGASYNEQFF. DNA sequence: TGCGCCAGCAGCTTGTTGGGCGGGGCTTCCTACAATGAGCAGTTCTTC.